Listed here are 19 T cell receptor beta chains from one sample, sequenced in a study of shared clonotypes between healthy human individuals. The repertoire was sequenced with immunoSEQ multiplex PCR; TCRdb's copy has only in-frame clones and lacks some. Seen here are around 430,000 clones, around 79% observed once, and the top ten hold approximately 13%. Source material: PBMCs. The source of these receptors is a woman aged 40 to 50 in good health. Some clones in this sample may be carry-over from other donors' samples.

This chain uses TRBV4-3 with TRBJ2-7, with D tentatively TRBD1 (6 bases). Trimming stripped 4 bases from V and 2 bases from J, with 9 bases between. Germline V CDR1 and CDR2: LGHNA, YSLEER. This CDR3 region has 13 residues. The CDR3 DNA reads as TGCGCCAGCAGCCCCGGGACAACCTACGAGCAGTACTTC. Encoded protein: CASSPGTTYEQYF.

The V and J genes are TRBV5-4 and TRBJ2-5, with 7 bases matching TRBD2. This CDR3 contains 15 residues. The trim removed 0 bases at V and 6 bases at J, leaving 8 bases unmatched. Germline V CDR1 and CDR2: SGHNT, YYREEE (reference sequence). CDR3 residues: CASSLGGTKTQTQYF. The CDR3 coding sequence is TGTGCCAGCAGCTTGGGCGGGACTAAGACCCAGACCCAGTACTTC.

The CDR3 nucleotides read TGTGCCAGCAGCTTTTGGTATGGGACTAGCAGACAAGAGACCCAGTACTTC. It translates to CASSFWYGTSRQETQYF. This chain connects TRBV5-4 to TRBJ2-5, with 9 bases matching TRBD2. J lost 2 bases, V lost 2 bases, and 10 bases had no gene match. CDR3 length: 17 residues. Germline V gene sequence: CDR1 SGHNT, CDR2 YYREEE (reference sequence).

The chain recombines TRBV15 with TRBJ2-2, with D perhaps matching TRBD1 (6 bases). V lost 3 bases to trimming and J lost 4 bases, with 15 bases between them. Germline V gives CDR1 LNHNV, CDR2 YYDKDF (reference sequence). The CDR3 consists of 16 residues. Here the CDR3 reads CATSSPARDITGELFF. CDR3 in DNA: TGTGCCACCAGCAGCCCGGCGAGGGACATCACCGGGGAGCTGTTTTTT.

As for this clone: A single base separates this from a much larger clone, so it may be a read error. The chain has TRBV7-6 and TRBJ2-2; D is ambiguous. The CDR3 is made up of 13 amino acids. Per the germline V gene, CDR1 is SGHVS and CDR2 is FNYEAQ. V lost 3 bases and J 0 bases, leaving 2 bases between the germline ends. The CDR3 protein is CASSFANTGELFF. The CDR3 DNA reads TGTGCCAGCAGCTTTGCGAACACCGGGGAGCTGTTTTTT.

The V gene is TRBV19, the J gene TRBJ1-2; D unclear. CDR3 size: 12 residues. With 8 bases removed from V and 5 bases from J, the gap between germline ends came to 12 bases. Looked up from germline, CDR1 is LNHDA and CDR2 is SQIVND (reference sequence). CDR3 DNA: TGTGCCAGTGGTTATAGAGTTTATGGCTACACCTTC. Protein: CASGYRVYGYTF. Supplemented by reference TRBV19 and TRBJ1-2, the full variable domain reads DGGITQSPKYLFRKEGQNVTLSCEQNLNHDAMYWYRQDPGQGLRLIYYSQIVNDFQKGDIAEGYSVSREKKESFPLTVTSAQKNPTAFYLCASGYRVYGYTFGSGTRLTVV.

In the case of this clone: A read error is possible here, since a much larger clone lies one base away. The V call is TRBV30, the J call TRBJ2-3, with D unresolved. The length of the CDR3 is 13 residues. With 2 bases removed from V and 11 bases from J, the gap between germline ends came to 17 bases. Germline CDR1 and CDR2: GTSNPN and SVGIG (reference sequence). CDR3 region: CAWSQRLENMQYF. CDR3 bases: TGTGCCTGGAGTCAGAGGCTGGAAAATATGCAGTATTTT. The whole variable domain, filled in from reference TRBV30 and TRBJ2-3, reads SQTIHQWPATLVQPVGSPLSLECTVEGTSNPNLYWYRQAAGRGLQLLFYSVGIGQISSEVPQNLSASRPQDRQFILSSKKLLLSDSGFYLCAWSQRLENMQYFGPGTRLTVL.

The J gene is TRBJ1-1, the V gene TRBV19; the match to TRBD1 covers 11 bases. Germline V gives CDR1 LNHDA, CDR2 SQIVND (reference sequence). V lost 10 bases, J lost 5 bases, and 3 bases stayed unmatched. This CDR3 comprises 12 residues. The CDR3 loop is CATGTGGTEAFF. DNA for the CDR3: TGTGCCACCGGGACAGGGGGGACTGAAGCTTTCTTT.

J is TRBJ1-3 and V is TRBV5-4; D ambiguous. The V and J ends lost 0 bases and 0 bases respectively, with 10 bases between them. The germline V gene has CDR1 SGHNT and CDR2 YYREEE (reference sequence). The CDR3 consists of 16 residues. Written as DNA, the CDR3 is TGTGCCAGCAGCTTGGGACATAAAAACTCTGGAAACACCATATATTTT. This gives the protein CASSLGHKNSGNTIYF.

This clone was seen once. This sample also contains other DNA sequences that code for the same CDR3. The chain employs TRBV2 and TRBJ2-5; D uncertain. V lost 5 bases and J lost 5, with 9 bases in between. CDR1 SNHLY and CDR2 FYNNEI come from the germline V gene. The CDR3 is 12 residues long. CDR3 residues: CASSRSRETQYF. DNA for the CDR3: TGTGCCAGCAGTCGTAGTAGGGAGACCCAGTACTTC.

This clone was seen a single time. This chain links TRBV5-5 with TRBJ1-3; D ambiguous. V lost 3 bases to trimming and J lost 0 bases, with 13 bases between them. Germline V lookup: CDR1 SGHKS, CDR2 YYEKEE (reference sequence). The length of the CDR3 is 16 residues. The CDR3 DNA is TGTGCCAGCAGCTGGACTTCTCAGAGCTCTGGAAACACCATATATTTT. It translates to CASSWTSQSSGNTIYF.

The chain joins TRBV2 to TRBJ1-5, with D hard to call. The CDR3 loop spans 15 amino acids. V was trimmed by 4 bases and J by 6 bases, leaving 16 bases between them. In germline, CDR1 is SNHLY, CDR2 FYNNEI. The CDR3 spells CASSAKGIGSQPQHF. DNA of the CDR3: TGTGCCAGCAGTGCTAAGGGAATCGGGAGTCAGCCCCAGCATTTT.

The chain recombines TRBV6-1 with TRBJ1-5, with D uncertain. This CDR3 has 16 amino acids. Trimming took off 0 bases at V and 6 bases at J, with 15 bases between the two ends. The germline CDR1 and CDR2 sequences are MNHNS and SASEGT. CDR3 nucleotides: TGTGCCAGCAGTGAAGCGCAGGTCGTGGGAAGTCAGCCCCAGCATTTT. It translates to CASSEAQVVGSQPQHF.

The V call is TRBV6-5, the J call TRBJ2-1; 8 nucleotides align to TRBD1. Unmatched junction bases numbered 6, after V lost 5 bases and J lost 3 bases. This CDR3 is 15 amino acids long. CDR1 is MNHEY, CDR2 SVGAGI, per germline. The CDR3 region has the DNA TGTGCCAGCAGTCTCCAGGGGGCGGACTACAATGAGCAGTTCTTC. It specifies CASSLQGADYNEQFF.

The rearrangement uses TRBV18 and TRBJ2-1, with TRBD2 identical over 10 bases. The CDR3 runs 16 residues. The V and J ends lost 4 bases and 2 bases, in that order; junction bases with no gene match: 5. Germline CDR1 and CDR2: KGHSH and LQKENI. CDR3 sequence: CASSHYLAGAYNEQFF. CDR3 DNA sequence: TGTGCCAGCTCACATTATCTAGCGGGAGCCTACAATGAGCAGTTCTTC.

The chain combines TRBV7-3 with TRBJ1-1, with D unclear. V lost 0 bases and J 1 base, leaving 9 bases between the germline ends. The CDR3 runs to 15 residues. CDR1 is SGHTA, CDR2 FQGTGA, per germline. The CDR3 sequence: CASSLTGSRNTEAFF. In DNA, the CDR3 is TGTGCCAGCAGCTTAACAGGCAGTCGGAACACTGAAGCTTTCTTT.

The chain employs TRBV18 and TRBJ1-3, with TRBD1 identical over 8 bases. Germline lookup yields CDR1 KGHSH and CDR2 LQKENI. The CDR3 is 18 residues long. Trimming took 3 bases from V and 4 from J; bases not matched to a gene: 14. The CDR3 DNA follows: TGTGCCAGCTCACCCCCCGGAGGACAGGGAAGGTTCGGAAACACCATATATTTT. This translates into CASSPPGGQGRFGNTIYF.

The chain joins TRBV5-6 to TRBJ1-5, with D tentatively TRBD1 (5 bases). Germline V gene data show CDR1 as SGHDT and CDR2 as YYEEEE. This CDR3 is built from 19 residues. Trimming cost V 2 bases and J 0 bases, with 21 bases left between them. CDR3 DNA sequence: TGTGCCAGCAGCTTAAATGTAGGGGCCTCGCTCCCTAGCAATCAGCCCCAGCATTTT. Encoded protein: CASSLNVGASLPSNQPQHF. Together with reference TRBV5-6 and TRBJ1-5, the CDR3 gives the full variable domain: DAGVTQSPTHLIKTRGQQVTLRCSPKSGHDTVSWYQQALGQGPQFIFQYYEEEERQRGNFPDRFSGHQFPNYSSELNVNALLLGDSALYLCASSLNVGASLPSNQPQHFGDGTRLSIL.

This chain joins TRBV6-1 and TRBJ1-1; 9 bases are a match to TRBD1. CDR1 is MNHNS and CDR2 is SASEGT in the germline V gene. V lost 10 bases to trimming and J lost 3 bases; unmatched junction nucleotides: 9. This CDR3 has 14 residues. The CDR3 loop reads CAIKLTGGYTEAFF. The CDR3 DNA follows: TGTGCCATTAAACTAACAGGGGGCTACACTGAAGCTTTCTTT.